The T cell receptor beta chain described here comes from a study of OX40 agonist ivuxolimab in advanced cancers. Overall study: Patients took ivuxolimab, an agonistic anti-OX40 (CD134) antibody. Mean age approximately 66 years, range roughly 20 to 85; roughly 80% male.

The sample holds one count of this clone. What it binds is not known. Study-wide results and limits: CD8+ T cells averaged more expanded clones than CD4+. Normalized T-cell clonal expansion was also low in some nonresponders.

CDR1 and CDR2 (germline): SGHRS, YFSETQ. This CDR3 has 14 residues. V lost 6 bases to trimming and J lost 4 bases, with 14 bases between them. The table came from immunoSEQ multiplex PCR; TCRdb's copy has only in-frame clones and leaves some out. The repertoire holds approximately 88,000 clones, approximately 91% seen once, with 0.25% to 0.35% in the top ten. J is TRBJ1-3 and V is TRBV5-1; possibly TRBD1 for D (5 bases). The sequence came from an adult with an advanced solid tumor such as melanoma, head and neck, liver or kidney cancer. The sample was CD4+ or CD8+ T cells sorted from blood, taken in a trial of the OX40 agonist ivuxolimab. This CDR3 reads CASNPGTGGNTIYF. Written as DNA, the CDR3 is TGCGCCAGCAACCCCGGGACCGGGGGAAACACCATATATTTT.